Below, one TCR beta chain is given with its context. Antigen specificity is unknown. A junction boundary mismatches the germline segment, possibly from a read error. Arm-PCR of CDR3 regions and iRepertoire HTBI primers were the basis on which TCR beta libraries were built. MiXCR was run by TCRdb on the multiplex PCR reads, yielding one entry per CDR3 protein. The repertoire has more than 400,000 distinct CDR3 sequences, roughly 15% of them found once; the top ten carry roughly 10%. The CDR3 totals 14 residues. The V gene's germline CDR1 is KGHSH and CDR2 LQKENI. These data come from a study of regulatory T cells in long-lasting Graves disease. Time point specified: newly diagnosed GD, antithyroid drugs for less than 3 months. RNA isolated from PBMCs was used to make the TCR library. General study results and limits: Reduced TCR diversity was observed in persistent Graves' patients versus newly diagnosed patients. The study found TRBV28, TRBJ1-2 and TRBJ2-5 favored in persistent disease.

The same sample was also used in a study of T cells in Graves' hyperthyroidism and ophthalmopathy.

The chain links TRBV18 to TRBJ1-1; D not resolved. The receptor was isolated from a woman in her thirties with Graves disease. The input for sequencing was peripheral blood mononuclear cells (PBMCs), taken at new diagnosis, from a patient treated with antithyroid drugs. CDR3 in amino acids: CASSPPRRNPEAFF. Written as DNA, the CDR3 is TGTGCCAGCTCACCACCGCGCCGGAACCCTGAAGCTTTCTTT. Full variable domain (remainder filled in from reference TRBV18 and TRBJ1-1): NAGVMQNPRHLVRRRGQEARLRCSPMKGHSHVYWYRQLPEEGLKFMVYLQKENIIDESGMPKERFSAEFPKEGPSILRIQQVVRGDSAAYFCASSPPRRNPEAFFGQGTRLTVV.